Listed below are T cell receptor beta chains from one sample, sequenced in a study of cytomegalovirus exposure and HLA in healthy donors. Assay used: immunoSEQ multiplex PCR; TCRdb lists only in-frame clones, some missing. Here the sample table reports about 170,000 clones. The sample taken for sequencing was PBMCs. Every receptor here comes from a woman aged 55 to 70 in good health and CMV-seronegative. The CDR3 runs from the conserved cysteine through the conserved F or W. The D gene is left open where the match is weak.

D	V	J	CDR3	DNA
.	TRBV19	TRBJ2-2	CASSTPKGVNTGELFF	TGTGCCAGTAGTACCCCGAAAGGGGTAAACACCGGGGAGCTGTTTTTT
TRBD1	TRBV5-4	TRBJ2-5	CASSLQGRETQYF	TGTGCCAGCAGCTTACAGGGGAGAGAGACCCAGTACTTC
TRBD1	TRBV18	TRBJ2-3	CASSPFTGGTDTQYF	TGTGCCAGCTCACCATTCACAGGGGGCACAGATACGCAGTATTTT
.	TRBV7-2	TRBJ1-5	CASSLAHGNQPQHF	TGTGCCAGCAGCTTAGCGCACGGGAATCAGCCCCAGCATTTT
.	TRBV7-2	TRBJ1-2	CASSPPGGYGYTF	TGTGCCAGCAGCCCTCCGGGAGGCTATGGCTACACCTTC
.	TRBV5-1	TRBJ2-5	CASRRGVAAQETQYF	TGCGCCAGCCGGCGTGGAGTAGCGGCACAAGAGACCCAGTACTTC
TRBD1	TRBV5-6	TRBJ1-5	CASSLLQGRGNQPQHF	TGTGCCAGCAGCTTATTACAGGGGCGCGGGAATCAGCCCCAGCATTTT
.	TRBV7-9	TRBJ2-7	CASSSSGTPEQYF	TGTGCCAGCAGCTCATCCGGGACACCGGAGCAGTACTTC
TRBD2	TRBV5-1	TRBJ2-5	CASRTSGGNWEETQYF	TGCGCCAGCCGGACTAGCGGGGGGAATTGGGAAGAGACCCAGTACTTC
.	TRBV7-9	TRBJ2-1	CASVAGSEVVDEQFF	TGTGCCAGCGTAGCCGGGAGTGAAGTGGTTGATGAGCAGTTCTTC
.	TRBV18	TRBJ2-1	CASSPGGINEQFF	TGTGCCAGCTCACCAGGGGGGATCAATGAGCAGTTCTTC
TRBD1	TRBV4-1	TRBJ1-2	CASSQDKTGGVGYTF	TGCGCCAGCAGCCAAGATAAGACAGGGGGTGTAGGCTACACCTTC
.	TRBV7-9	TRBJ2-1	CASSAARGSYNEQFF	TGTGCCAGCAGCGCCGCTCGGGGATCCTACAATGAGCAGTTCTTC
TRBD1	TRBV5-6	TRBJ1-2	CASSSPGQGAWGYTF	TGTGCCAGCAGCTCCCCGGGACAGGGGGCCTGGGGCTACACCTTC
.	TRBV6-1	TRBJ1-5	CAGSPGDRPQHF	TGTGCCGGGTCCCCGGGGGATCGACCCCAGCATTTT
.	TRBV2	TRBJ1-2	CASSEDSSNYGYTF	TGTGCCAGCAGTGAGGACAGTTCTAACTATGGCTACACCTTC
.	TRBV2	TRBJ2-7	CASAPGLPSYEQYF	TGTGCCAGCGCACCGGGACTGCCCTCCTACGAGCAGTACTTC
TRBD2	TRBV2	TRBJ2-7	CARYGLAVSSYEQYF	TGTGCCAGGTACGGACTAGCGGTAAGCTCCTACGAGCAGTACTTC
.	TRBV19	TRBJ2-7	CASIKEASYEQYF	TGTGCCAGTATTAAGGAGGCCTCCTACGAGCAGTACTTC
.	TRBV19	TRBJ1-1	CASSAYREMNTEAFF	TGTGCCAGTAGTGCCTACAGGGAAATGAACACTGAAGCTTTCTTT
TRBD1	TRBV4-3	TRBJ1-4	CASSQGTGGSEKLFF	TGCGCCAGCAGCCAAGGGACAGGGGGGAGTGAAAAACTGTTTTTT
TRBD1	TRBV29-1	TRBJ2-5	CSVEAGGETQYF	TGCAGCGTTGAGGCAGGGGGAGAGACCCAGTACTTC
.	TRBV5-1	TRBJ1-2	CASSDQQGIYGYTF	TGCGCCAGCAGCGATCAACAGGGAATCTATGGCTACACCTTC
TRBD1	TRBV10-3	TRBJ2-5	CAISKRDRGPETQYF	TGTGCCATCAGTAAAAGGGACAGGGGGCCGGAGACCCAGTACTTC